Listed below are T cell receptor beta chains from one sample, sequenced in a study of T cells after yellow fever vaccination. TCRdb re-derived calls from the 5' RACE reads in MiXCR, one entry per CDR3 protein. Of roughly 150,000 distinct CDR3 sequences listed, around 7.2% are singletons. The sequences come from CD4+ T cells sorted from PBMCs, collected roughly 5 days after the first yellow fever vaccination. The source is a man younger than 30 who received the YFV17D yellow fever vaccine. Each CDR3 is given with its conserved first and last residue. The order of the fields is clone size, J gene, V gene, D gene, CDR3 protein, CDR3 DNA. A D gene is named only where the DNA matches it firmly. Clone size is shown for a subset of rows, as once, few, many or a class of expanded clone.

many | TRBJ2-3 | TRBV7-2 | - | CASSLERTSSSTDTQYF | TGTGCCAGCAGCCTCGAGAGGACCTCATCTAGCACAGATACGCAGTATTTT
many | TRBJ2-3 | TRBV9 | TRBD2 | CASSDLASGNTDTQYF | TGTGCCAGCAGCGACCTCGCTAGCGGGAACACAGATACGCAGTATTTT
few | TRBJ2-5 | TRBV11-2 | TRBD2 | CASSLEATSGGSETQYF | TGTGCCAGCAGCTTAGAGGCGACTAGCGGGGGGTCGGAGACCCAGTACTTC
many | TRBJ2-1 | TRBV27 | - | CASSLSGGGDEQFF | TGTGCCAGCAGTCTAAGTGGGGGTGGGGATGAGCAGTTCTTC
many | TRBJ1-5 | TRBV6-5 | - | CASSISYSNQPQHF | TGTGCCAGCAGTATAAGTTATAGCAATCAGCCCCAGCATTTT
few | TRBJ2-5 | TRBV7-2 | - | CASSSGLVGYQETQYF | TGTGCCAGCAGCTCCGGTTTGGTGGGGTACCAAGAGACCCAGTACTTC
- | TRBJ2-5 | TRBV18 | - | CASSPPGVETQYF | TGTGCCAGCTCACCACCGGGTGTCGAGACCCAGTACTTC
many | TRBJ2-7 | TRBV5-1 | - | CASSLGDEQYF | TGCGCCAGCAGCTTGGGTGACGAGCAGTACTTC
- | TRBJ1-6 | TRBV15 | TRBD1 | CATSGRDRDNSPLHF | TGTGCCACCTCGGGCCGGGACAGAGATAATTCACCCCTCCACTTT
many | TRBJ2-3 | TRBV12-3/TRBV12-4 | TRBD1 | CASSGTGPDTQYF | TGTGCCAGCAGCGGGACAGGGCCAGATACGCAGTATTTT
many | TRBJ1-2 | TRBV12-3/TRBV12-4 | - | CASRATGQSYGYTF | TGTGCCAGCCGCGCAACCGGACAGTCCTATGGCTACACCTTC
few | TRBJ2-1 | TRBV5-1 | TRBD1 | CASSLIRTGRYNEQFF | TGCGCCAGCAGCTTGATCCGGACAGGGAGGTACAATGAGCAGTTCTTC
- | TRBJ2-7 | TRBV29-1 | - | CSVDGTGEQYF | TGCAGCGTTGATGGGACGGGCGAGCAGTACTTC
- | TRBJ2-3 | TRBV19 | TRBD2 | CASSPPGGAYHTQYF | TGTGCCAGTAGTCCCCCGGGAGGGGCGTACCATACGCAGTATTTT
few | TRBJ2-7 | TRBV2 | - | CASSAVGREQYF | TGTGCCAGCAGTGCAGTAGGGCGCGAGCAGTACTTC
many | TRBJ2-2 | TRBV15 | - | CATSRDITTGELFF | TGTGCCACCAGCAGAGATATCACCACCGGGGAGCTGTTTTTT
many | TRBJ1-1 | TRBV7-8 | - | CASSLESVGTLSSTEAFF | TGTGCCAGCAGCTTAGAAAGCGTGGGGACACTTTCCTCCACTGAAGCTTTCTTT
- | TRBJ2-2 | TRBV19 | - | CASSIGTPATGELFF | TGTGCCAGTAGTATCGGGACTCCGGCCACCGGGGAGCTGTTTTTT
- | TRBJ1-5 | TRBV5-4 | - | CASSLDGGANQPQHF | TGTGCCAGCAGCTTGGACGGGGGAGCCAATCAGCCCCAGCATTTT
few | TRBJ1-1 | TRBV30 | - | CAWMKSSGLKAEAFF | TGTGCCTGGATGAAGTCTTCGGGGTTGAAGGCTGAAGCTTTCTTT
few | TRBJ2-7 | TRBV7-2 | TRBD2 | CASSLYGAGASYEQYF | TGTGCCAGCAGCTTGTATGGAGCGGGGGCCTCCTACGAGCAGTACTTC
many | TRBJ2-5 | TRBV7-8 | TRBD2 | CASSLRGGTVQETQYF | TGTGCCAGCAGCTTACGCGGGGGGACCGTCCAAGAGACCCAGTACTTC
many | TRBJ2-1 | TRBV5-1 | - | CASSFTGTQFF | TGCGCCAGCAGCTTTACAGGGACGCAGTTCTTC
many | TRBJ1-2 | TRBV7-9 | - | CASSPQGAPFYGYTF | TGTGCCAGCAGCCCCCAGGGCGCCCCATTCTATGGCTACACCTTC
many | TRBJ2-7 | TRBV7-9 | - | CASSFGQPLSYEQYF | TGTGCCAGCAGCTTTGGACAGCCCCTCTCCTACGAGCAGTACTTC
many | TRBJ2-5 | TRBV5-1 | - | CASSLARNGETQYF | TGCGCCAGCAGCTTGGCGAGGAATGGCGAGACCCAGTACTTC
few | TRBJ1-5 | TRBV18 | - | CASSEGDQPQHF | TGTGCCAGCTCAGAGGGGGACCAGCCCCAGCATTTT
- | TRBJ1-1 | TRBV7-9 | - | CASSFEGSFTEAFF | TGTGCCAGCAGCTTTGAAGGCTCGTTCACTGAAGCTTTCTTT
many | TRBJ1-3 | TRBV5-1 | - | CASSAGLYSGNTIYF | TGCGCCAGCAGCGCCGGACTGTACTCTGGAAACACCATATATTTT
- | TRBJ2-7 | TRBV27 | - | CASSLKGVAVTYEQYF | TGTGCCAGCAGTTTAAAGGGGGTAGCGGTTACCTACGAGCAGTACTTC
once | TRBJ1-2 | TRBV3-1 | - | CTFSLRQFSNYGYTF | TGTACCTTCAGTTTACGGCAGTTCTCAAACTATGGCTACACCTTC
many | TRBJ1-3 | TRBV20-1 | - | CSAQPGSAGNTIYF | TGCAGTGCTCAGCCCGGAAGTGCTGGAAACACCATATATTTT
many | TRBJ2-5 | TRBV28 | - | CASSLAAETQYF | TGTGCCAGCAGTTTAGCTGCTGAGACCCAGTACTTC
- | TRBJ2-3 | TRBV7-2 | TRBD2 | CASSLFSGGSTDTQYF | TGTGCCAGCAGCTTATTTAGCGGGGGAAGCACAGATACGCAGTATTTT
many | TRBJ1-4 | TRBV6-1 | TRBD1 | CASSDPNRGGNEKLFF | TGTGCCAGCAGTGACCCAAACAGGGGTGGGAACGAAAAACTGTTTTTT
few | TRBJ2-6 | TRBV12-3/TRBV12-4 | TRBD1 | CASSQSQGAVGANVLTF | TGTGCCAGCAGTCAATCACAGGGGGCGGTGGGGGCCAACGTCCTGACTTTC
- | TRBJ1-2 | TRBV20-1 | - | CSASDGGGGYTF | TGCAGTGCCTCGGACGGCGGTGGGGGCTACACCTTC
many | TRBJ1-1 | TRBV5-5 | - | CASSLSGHSYTEAFF | TGTGCCAGCAGCTTGAGCGGACACTCCTACACTGAAGCTTTCTTT
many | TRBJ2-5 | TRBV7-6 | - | CASSLAGRETQYF | TGTGCCAGCAGCTTAGCGGGGAGGGAGACCCAGTACTTC
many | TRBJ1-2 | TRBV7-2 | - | CASSPEAVYGYTF | TGTGCCAGCAGCCCCGAGGCCGTCTATGGCTACACCTTC
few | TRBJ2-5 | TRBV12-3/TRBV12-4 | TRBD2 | CASTMGLAGGQETQYF | TGTGCCAGCACCATGGGACTAGCGGGGGGCCAAGAGACCCAGTACTTC
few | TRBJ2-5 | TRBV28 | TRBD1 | CASSLGGTGLKTQYF | TGTGCCAGCAGTCTCGGGGGGACAGGGTTGAAGACCCAGTACTTC
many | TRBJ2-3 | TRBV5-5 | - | CASRSGGTDTQYF | TGTGCCAGCAGATCCGGCGGCACAGATACGCAGTATTTT
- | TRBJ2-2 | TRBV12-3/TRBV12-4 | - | CASKPGPPNTGELFF | TGTGCCAGCAAGCCGGGACCCCCGAACACCGGGGAGCTGTTTTTT
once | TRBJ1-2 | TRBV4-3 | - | CAGSRGFQLNYGYTF | TGCGCCGGCAGCCGCGGCTTCCAGCTTAACTATGGCTACACCTTC
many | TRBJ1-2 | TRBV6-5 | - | CASRIPGRDNYGYTF | TGTGCCAGCAGAATACCGGGACGGGATAACTATGGCTACACCTTC
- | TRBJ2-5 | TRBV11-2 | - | CASGEGHHETQYF | TGTGCCAGCGGAGAGGGACACCATGAGACCCAGTACTTC
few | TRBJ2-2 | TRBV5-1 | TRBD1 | CASSFGPQGLGGELFF | TGCGCCAGCAGCTTTGGCCCACAGGGGCTTGGCGGGGAGCTGTTTTTT
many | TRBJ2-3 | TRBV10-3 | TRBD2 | CAISESMRGGQQDTQYF | TGTGCCATCAGTGAGTCAATGCGGGGGGGACAACAGGATACGCAGTATTTT
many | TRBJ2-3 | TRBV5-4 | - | CASSPVAGAGTDTQYF | TGTGCCAGCAGCCCGGTCGCGGGGGCCGGCACAGATACGCAGTATTTT
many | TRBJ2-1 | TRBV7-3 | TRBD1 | CASSFRGLNEQFF | TGTGCCAGCAGCTTCAGGGGGCTGAATGAGCAGTTCTTC
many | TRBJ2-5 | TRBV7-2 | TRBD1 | CASSWKDRPIF | TGTGCCAGCAGCTGGAAGGACAGGCCCATCTTC
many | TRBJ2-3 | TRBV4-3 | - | CASSRQAEITDTQYF | TGCGCCAGCAGCCGCCAGGCGGAAATCACAGATACGCAGTATTTT
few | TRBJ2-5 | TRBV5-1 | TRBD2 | CASSGTSSGETQYF | TGCGCCAGCAGCGGGACTAGCTCGGGGGAGACCCAGTACTTC